The T cell receptor beta chain under discussion was sequenced for a study of monozygotic twins with inflammatory bowel disease. From its re-call of the 5' RACE reads, TCRdb lists each CDR3 protein once, without DNA. The table lists 350,000 to 500,000 distinct CDR3 sequences. Worth noting for this clonotype: Its target is not known.

Germline assignment: CDR1 MNHNY and CDR2 SVGAGI (reference sequence). This CDR3 is 13 amino acids long. Study observations and caveats: Healthy co-twins showed greater TCRbeta diversity (inverse Simpson) than IBD patients.

Source material: blood. The TCR originated in a human donor with ulcerative colitis or Crohn's disease, or a healthy co-twin of an affected twin (not recorded which). The gene calls are TRBV6-6 and TRBJ1-5. CDR3 sequence reads: CASSSPPNQPQHF.